This passage covers 18 T cell receptor beta chains from one sample sequenced in a study of Graves' ophthalmopathy and Graves' hyperthyroidism. Amplifying from RNA transcripts, the study obtained TCR beta CDR3 regions. RT-PCR was first run with HTBI primers, then multiplex PCR in a second round. From the multiplex PCR reads, TCRdb called clonotypes with MiXCR, one entry per CDR3 protein. The table records approximately 700,000 distinct CDR3 sequences, roughly 41% of them present only once. Sequencing input: peripheral blood. The source is an adult man with Graves' ophthalmopathy.

This chain links TRBV7-6 with TRBJ2-7; a weak D match, TRBD1 (5 bases). The germline CDR1 and CDR2 sequences are SGHVS and FNYEAQ. The CDR3 sequence is 13 residues long. V lost 5 bases and J lost 6, with 14 bases in between. For the CDR3, the DNA is TGTGCCAGCAGCCAAGCTAAGGGGATCGAGCAGTACTTC. It translates to CASSQAKGIEQYF.

This clonotype was picked up a small number of times. This chain links TRBV24-1 with TRBJ1-5; 10 bases map to TRBD1. CDR3 size: 15 residues. Trimming took 6 bases from V and 5 from J; bases not matched to a gene: 6. Per the germline V gene, CDR1 is KGHDR and CDR2 is SFDVKD. CDR3 protein: CATSRQGTGDQPQHF. CDR3 DNA sequence: TGTGCCACCAGTCGACAGGGGACAGGGGATCAGCCCCAGCATTTT.

This clonotype was seen more than once but under ten times. This rearrangement joins TRBV19 to TRBJ2-5; D could derive from TRBD1 or TRBD2 (5 bases each). Germline V lookup: CDR1 LNHDA, CDR2 SQIVND (reference sequence). This CDR3 spans 14 amino acids. The germline V and J ends were trimmed by 5 bases and 5 bases, with 15 bases remaining between them. The CDR3 bases are TGTGCCAGTAGTCTCGGGGCCTCCGGGGAGACCCAGTACTTC. Its protein is CASSLGASGETQYF.

As to this clonotype: The conserved phenylalanine or tryptophan is not found at the CDR3 terminus, so this likely reflects a read error. No DNA is shown, since the ends of the CDR3 on it are uncertain; the CDR3 is the one TCRdb lists. This chain uses TRBV7-9 with TRBJ1-1; the table's D call TRBD1 went unverified against the DNA. CDR1 and CDR2 (germline): SEHNR, FQNEAQ (reference sequence). Both ends counted, the CDR3 spans 12 residues. CDR3 in amino acids: CASSLNGDRGVM.

Only a few counts were recorded for this clonotype. V is TRBV4-2 and J is TRBJ2-7; unclear D gene. This CDR3 has 12 amino acids. Germline lookup yields CDR1 LGHNA and CDR2 YNFKEQ. Between the trimmed V and J ends, which lost 5 bases and 3 bases, there was a span of 8 bases. The CDR3 region has the DNA TGTGCCAGCAGCACCCCACTCTACGAGCAGTACTTC. It specifies CASSTPLYEQYF.

This clonotype was seen only a few times. The chain is built from TRBV9 and TRBJ2-5; D unresolved. The CDR3 runs to 13 residues. Germline CDR1 reads SGDLS; CDR2 reads YYNGEE. Trimming removed 4 bases from V and 5 bases from J, with 12 bases in between. The CDR3 is CASSQGQRETQYF. DNA for the CDR3: TGTGCCAGCAGCCAAGGGCAGAGGGAGACCCAGTACTTC.

This clonotype has at least ten counts. The chain has TRBV4-2 and TRBJ2-7; D uncertain. The V gene lost 0 bases and the J gene lost 3 bases, with 6 bases spanning the gap. CDR1 is LGHNA and CDR2 is YNFKEQ in the germline V gene. This CDR3 has 13 amino acids. This chain's CDR3 is CASSQDLGYEQYF. The CDR3 region has the DNA TGTGCCAGCAGCCAAGATTTAGGCTACGAGCAGTACTTC.

This clonotype was seen ten or more times. This chain links TRBV7-2 with TRBJ2-7, with TRBD1 identical over 7 bases. In germline, CDR1 is SGHTA, CDR2 FQGNSA. CDR3 size: 17 residues. Trimming at V came to 2 bases and at J to 0 bases, leaving 10 bases not matched to a gene. CDR3 coding DNA: TGTGCCAGCAGCTTACAATGGACAGGTGTCCCCTCCTACGAGCAGTACTTC. Its translation is CASSLQWTGVPSYEQYF.

The chain has TRBV7-9 and TRBJ2-2; D unresolved. Germline CDR1 reads SEHNR; CDR2 reads FQNEAQ (reference sequence). V lost 6 bases and J lost 8, with 10 bases in between. This CDR3 is 12 amino acids long. The CDR3, as DNA: TGTGCCAGCAGTGGACGGCTAGGGGAGCTGTTTTTT. Translated: CASSGRLGELFF.

This clonotype was recorded once. This sequence joins TRBV29-1 and TRBJ1-4, with D perhaps matching TRBD1 (5 bases). Germline assignment: CDR1 SQVTM and CDR2 ANQGSEA. The V end was cut by 7 bases, the J end by 0 bases, with 18 bases between. The CDR3 length is 16 residues. The CDR3 region has the DNA TGCAGCGGACACATCAGGGTGGGCACAACTAATGAAAAACTGTTTTTT. It codes for CSGHIRVGTTNEKLFF. Filled out from reference TRBV29-1 and TRBJ1-4, the complete variable domain reads SAVISQKPSRDICQRGTSLTIQCQVDSQVTMMFWYRQQPGQSLTLIATANQGSEATYESGFVIDKFPISRPNLTFSTLTVSNMSPEDSSIYLCSGHIRVGTTNEKLFFGSGTQLSVL.

This sequence joins TRBV6-5 and TRBJ2-7; D might be TRBD2 (5 bases). V was cut by 5 bases and J by 2 bases, with 13 bases left in between. Per the germline V gene, CDR1 is MNHEY and CDR2 is SVGAGI. This CDR3 is built from 14 residues. DNA for the CDR3: TGTGCCAGCAGTCCCCCGAGGGAAACCTACGAGCAGTACTTC. This sequence encodes CASSPPRETYEQYF.

Note on this clonotype: This clone may be a read error of a much larger clone one base away. The V and J genes are TRBV7-9 and TRBJ1-3; 7 bases fit TRBD1. Germline CDR1 SEHNR, CDR2 FQNEAQ (reference sequence). The CDR3 has 15 residues. After removal of 5 bases from V and 2 bases from J, the junction contained 6 bases not matched to a gene. CDR3: CASSRTGLPGNTIYF. In DNA form, the CDR3 reads TGTGCCAGCAGCCGGACAGGCCTCCCTGGAAACACCATATATTTT.

The chain has TRBV29-1 and TRBJ1-4, with D unresolved. Trimming pared 2 bases from V and 8 bases from J, leaving 12 bases between. The CDR3 totals 13 residues. Per the germline V gene, CDR1 is SQVTM and CDR2 is ANQGSEA. The CDR3 protein is CSVETRGGEKLFF. Written as DNA, the CDR3 is TGCAGCGTTGAAACCCGCGGCGGGGAAAAACTGTTTTTT.

This clonotype has a count of ten or more. This chain connects TRBV19 to TRBJ1-1, with D possibly TRBD1 on 5 matching bases. V gave up 5 bases and J gave up 7 bases, with 26 bases separating them. This CDR3 has 17 amino acids. Germline V CDR1 and CDR2: LNHDA, SQIVND (reference sequence). The CDR3 loop is CASSPKGVITGAIEAFF. CDR3 nucleotide sequence: TGTGCCAGTAGTCCAAAGGGAGTCATAACAGGAGCAATTGAAGCTTTCTTT. The complete variable domain, with remaining parts taken from reference TRBV19 and TRBJ1-1, reads DGGITQSPKYLFRKEGQNVTLSCEQNLNHDAMYWYRQDPGQGLRLIYYSQIVNDFQKGDIAEGYSVSREKKESFPLTVTSAQKNPTAFYLCASSPKGVITGAIEAFFGQGTRLTVV.

This clonotype was detected ten times or more. The CDR3 DNA follows: TGCAGCGTTGAAGATCGGCATTACTACGAGCAGTACTTC. Protein product: CSVEDRHYYEQYF. The rearrangement links TRBV29-1 to TRBJ2-7; D call uncertain. Germline V gene lookup returns CDR1 SQVTM and CDR2 ANQGSEA. The V end lost 0 bases, the J end lost 3 bases, and 9 bases lay between the germline ends. The CDR3 covers 13 residues.

In this sample, this clonotype turned up a few times. Written as DNA, the CDR3 is TGTGCCAGCAGCCGTTCCACCCCCGGGTACCACGAGCAGTACTTC. This translates into CASSRSTPGYHEQYF. The chain uses TRBV10-3 and TRBJ2-7; D gene unclear. Trimming cost V 10 bases and J 5 bases, with 24 bases left between them. Germline V gene data show CDR1 as ENHRY and CDR2 as SYGVKD. This CDR3 comprises 15 residues.

This clonotype appeared many times. This sequence joins TRBV20-1 and TRBJ2-7; D is uncertain. Deletions cut 2 bases from V and 4 bases from J, with 12 bases between. The CDR3 has 13 amino acids. Germline CDR1 and CDR2: DFQATT and SNEGSKA (reference sequence). The CDR3: CSARSPGQYEQYF. The DNA for the CDR3 is TGCAGTGCTAGATCGCCAGGCCAATACGAGCAGTACTTC.

This clonotype was observed once. The chain uses TRBV25-1 and TRBJ1-2; D unresolved. CDR3 length equals 14 residues. CDR1 is MGHDK, CDR2 SYGVNS, per germline. Trimming shortened V by 5 bases and J by 3 bases, and 13 bases separated the two germline ends. The CDR3 region has the DNA TGTGCCAGCAGTCCGCCAGGTTCCTACTATGGCTACACCTTC. Residues: CASSPPGSYYGYTF.